Below, 16 T cell receptor beta chains from the same sample are listed, as sequenced in a study of CD8+ T cells in alopecia areata. RNA, once extracted, was reverse transcribed into cDNA for use as the sequencing template. Produced via immunoSEQ multiplex PCR; TCRdb's table is partial and in-frame only. The table includes over 150,000 clones, about 60% detected once. Treatment of the sample: oral pan-JAK inhibitor, 5-10 mg twice daily. This specimen was CD8+ T cells sorted from blood, taken at week 24, from a patient treated with tofacitinib. These TCRs come from a human donor with alopecia areata.

The gene calls are TRBV7-9 and TRBJ2-7, with D unresolved. The CDR3 sequence is 12 residues long. The germline V and J ends were trimmed by 5 bases and 7 bases, with 12 bases remaining between them. The germline gives CDR1 SEHNR, CDR2 FQNEAQ (reference sequence). The CDR3, as DNA: TGTGCCAGCAGCCCCGAAAGCCTGGAGCAGTACTTC. This gives the protein CASSPESLEQYF.

This clone was seen a single time. V usage is TRBV5-6 and J usage is TRBJ1-1; D is perhaps TRBD1 (5 bases). Between the trimmed V and J ends, which lost 3 bases and 4 bases, there was a span of 13 bases. This CDR3 is built from 14 residues. Germline V gives CDR1 SGHDT, CDR2 YYEEEE. The CDR3 protein is CASSSGTYLTEAFF. The CDR3, as DNA: TGTGCCAGCAGCTCAGGGACGTACCTCACTGAAGCTTTCTTT.

V gene TRBV5-6 combines with J gene TRBJ1-3; D gene ambiguous. In germline, CDR1 is SGHDT, CDR2 YYEEEE. Trimming removed 0 bases at V and 4 bases at J, with 8 bases between. CDR3 size: 14 residues. The CDR3 loop reads CASSLGQAGNTIYF. The CDR3 bases are TGTGCCAGCAGCTTGGGGCAGGCGGGAAACACCATATATTTT.

This clone was counted a few times. The chain employs TRBV7-9 and TRBJ2-3; 10 nucleotides align to TRBD2. Germline CDR1 and CDR2: SEHNR and FQNEAQ (reference sequence). The J segment lost 5 bases and the V segment lost 5 bases, leaving 7 bases of the junction unmatched. The CDR3 has 15 residues. In DNA form, the CDR3 reads TGTGCCAGCAGCCCAGTAGCGGGGGGAAAAGATACGCAGTATTTT. It translates to CASSPVAGGKDTQYF.

This rearrangement joins TRBV30 to TRBJ2-7; the D gene could be TRBD1 or TRBD2 (6 bases each). V shed 3 bases and J shed 4 bases, with 10 bases lying between them. The CDR3 loop spans 12 amino acids. CDR1 and CDR2 from the germline V gene are GTSNPN and SVGIG (reference sequence). CDR3 amino acids: CAWRGGRYEQYF. DNA of the CDR3: TGTGCCTGGAGGGGGGGCCGGTACGAGCAGTACTTC.

The chain has TRBV5-6 and TRBJ2-7; D call uncertain. Deletions cut 1 base from V and 3 bases from J, with 11 bases between. This CDR3 is built from 14 residues. CDR1 is SGHDT and CDR2 is YYEEEE in the germline V gene. CDR3 DNA: TGTGCCAGCAGCTTGAATGCCCAGATCTACGAGCAGTACTTC. Its translation is CASSLNAQIYEQYF. The entire variable domain, with the rest obtained from reference TRBV5-6 and TRBJ2-7, is as follows: DAGVTQSPTHLIKTRGQQVTLRCSPKSGHDTVSWYQQALGQGPQFIFQYYEEEERQRGNFPDRFSGHQFPNYSSELNVNALLLGDSALYLCASSLNAQIYEQYFGPGTRLTVT.

The J gene is TRBJ1-2, the V gene TRBV10-3, with 9 bases that match TRBD1. Trimming at V came to 7 bases and at J to 0 bases, leaving 6 bases not matched to a gene. The V gene's germline CDR1 is ENHRY and CDR2 SYGVKD. This CDR3 has 15 amino acids. This CDR3 reads CAIMFGTGPNYGYTF. The CDR3 coding sequence is TGTGCCATCATGTTTGGGACAGGGCCTAACTATGGCTACACCTTC.

This clone was picked up a small number of times. The chain couples TRBV29-1 to TRBJ2-5; 7 bases fit TRBD1. Trimming at V came to 3 bases and at J to 2 bases, leaving 3 bases not matched to a gene. Germline CDR1 and CDR2: SQVTM and ANQGSEA. This CDR3 comprises 13 residues. The CDR3 loop reads CSVDRDSQETQYF. The CDR3 nucleotides are TGCAGCGTTGATAGGGACAGTCAAGAGACCCAGTACTTC.

This clone was observed a handful of times. The CDR3 DNA reads as TGTGCCAGCAGTCGCGCCGGGGAGCTGTTTTTT. Amino acid sequence: CASSRAGELFF. The J gene is TRBJ2-2, the V gene TRBV25-1; no clear D gene. Germline loops: CDR1 MGHDK, CDR2 SYGVNS. CDR3 length: 11 residues. The germline V and J ends were trimmed by 5 bases and 6 bases, with 4 bases remaining between them.

The CDR3: CASSEGRVDYGYTF. CDR3 DNA sequence: TGCGCCAGCAGTGAAGGCAGGGTTGACTATGGCTACACCTTC. The chain carries TRBV10-2 and TRBJ1-2; D is possibly TRBD1 (5 bases). Trimming took 3 bases from V and 3 from J, leaving 11 bases between them. From germline, CDR1 is WSHSY and CDR2 SAAADI. The CDR3 contains 14 residues.

As concerns this clone: Lacking the conserved final phenylalanine or tryptophan, this CDR3 likely reflects a read error. V and J are TRBV6-5 and TRBJ1-1; 7 bases fit TRBD1. CDR1 and CDR2 (germline): MNHEY, SVGAGI. The CDR3 consists of 13 residues. With 6 bases clipped from V and 4 bases from J, the junction kept 5 bases outside the gene matches. CDR3 coding DNA: TGTGCCAGCAGCAGAAACAGGGGCACTGAAGCTTTCCTT. Its protein product is CASSRNRGTEAFL.

The V call is TRBV5-6, the J call TRBJ1-5, with D uncertain. V was cut by 3 bases and J by 7 bases, with 8 bases left in between. Germline V gene sequence: CDR1 SGHDT, CDR2 YYEEEE. There are 12 residues in the CDR3. CDR3 amino acids: CASSYQDQPQHF. In DNA form, the CDR3 reads TGTGCCAGCAGCTACCAGGACCAGCCCCAGCATTTT. The entire variable domain, with the rest obtained from reference TRBV5-6 and TRBJ1-5, is as follows: DAGVTQSPTHLIKTRGQQVTLRCSPKSGHDTVSWYQQALGQGPQFIFQYYEEEERQRGNFPDRFSGHQFPNYSSELNVNALLLGDSALYLCASSYQDQPQHFGDGTRLSIL.

CDR3 protein: CASSLVSANTGELFF. For the CDR3, the DNA is TGTGCCAGCAGCTTAGTGTCAGCGAACACCGGGGAGCTGTTTTTT. The genes are TRBV11-2 and TRBJ2-2; D is ambiguous. This CDR3 is built from 15 residues. Trimming took off 1 base at V and 0 bases at J, with 6 bases between the two ends. Germline CDR1 SGHAT, CDR2 FQNNGV. Drawing the rest from reference TRBV11-2 and TRBJ2-2, the complete variable domain is EAGVAQSPRYKIIEKRQSVAFWCNPISGHATLYWYQQILGQGPKLLIQFQNNGVVDDSQLPKDRFSAERLKGVDSTLKIQPAKLEDSAVYLCASSLVSANTGELFFGEGSRLTVL.

In the case of this clone: The same CDR3 arises from other DNA sequences in this sample as well. DNA for the CDR3: TGTGCCAGCAGCCAGCAGGGGAACTATGGCTACACCTTC. As protein: CASSQQGNYGYTF. This chain connects TRBV14 to TRBJ1-2, with a weak D call TRBD1 (6 bases). This CDR3 contains 13 residues. Between the trimmed V and J ends, which lost 3 bases and 2 bases, there was a span of 7 bases. Per the germline V gene, CDR1 is SGHDN and CDR2 is FVKESK.

This rearrangement joins TRBV13 to TRBJ2-2; 7 nucleotides agree with TRBD2. The J segment lost 1 base and the V segment lost 5 bases, leaving 10 bases of the junction unmatched. Per germline, CDR1 PRHDT and CDR2 FYEKMQ (reference sequence). This CDR3 has 17 amino acids. This chain's CDR3 is CASSGVRGLKNTGELFF. In DNA, the CDR3 is TGTGCCAGCAGCGGAGTGAGGGGACTAAAGAACACCGGGGAGCTGTTTTTT.

This chain connects TRBV11-2 to TRBJ2-1, with a tentative D call TRBD1 (7 bases). The V and J ends lost 1 base and 8 bases respectively, with 12 bases between them. Germline loops: CDR1 SGHAT, CDR2 FQNNGV. The CDR3 sequence is 14 residues long. CDR3 DNA: TGTGCCAGCAGCTTAGGTCAGGGGGGAGATGAGCAGTTCTTC. Amino acid sequence: CASSLGQGGDEQFF. The full variable domain, rest sourced from reference TRBV11-2 and TRBJ2-1, is EAGVAQSPRYKIIEKRQSVAFWCNPISGHATLYWYQQILGQGPKLLIQFQNNGVVDDSQLPKDRFSAERLKGVDSTLKIQPAKLEDSAVYLCASSLGQGGDEQFFGPGTRLTVL.